A single T cell receptor beta chain is shown here with its context. This specimen comes from a study of blood T cell repertoires in COVID-19. Overall study: The United States, Italy and Spain provided the acute and convalescent COVID-19 samples. PBMCs, B-cell-depleted T cells, or T cells were the source of the cDNA or gDNA that made up the material.

Germline-derived CDR1 and CDR2 are MNHEY and SVGAGI. CDR3 length: 12 amino acids. With 7 bases removed from V and 4 bases from J, the gap between germline ends came to 8 bases. In the study's own analysis: Nucleated cell counts were estimated from reference gene primer amplification. Generated by immunoSEQ multiplex PCR, the TCRdb table keeps only in-frame clones and is missing some. D and trimming were read from the DNA, whereas the V and J calls and clone size are those reported in that table. This sample has nearly 350,000 clones, with approximately 90% found just once. Sequenced: peripheral blood. The chain uses TRBV6-5 and TRBJ1-5; D may be TRBD1 (5 bases). This clonotype was sampled from a woman younger than 30 who had recovered from COVID-19. The CDR3 region has the DNA TGTGCCAGCACTGCAGGGAATCAGCCCCAGCATTTT. This sequence encodes CASTAGNQPQHF.